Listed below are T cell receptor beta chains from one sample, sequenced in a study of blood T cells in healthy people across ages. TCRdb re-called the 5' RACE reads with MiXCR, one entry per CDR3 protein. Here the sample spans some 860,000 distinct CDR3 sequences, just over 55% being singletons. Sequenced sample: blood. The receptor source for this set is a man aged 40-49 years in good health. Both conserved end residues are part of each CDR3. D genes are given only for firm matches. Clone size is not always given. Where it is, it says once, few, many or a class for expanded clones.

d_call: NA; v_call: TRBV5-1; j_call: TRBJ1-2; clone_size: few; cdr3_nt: TGCGCCAGCAGCTTGGTTACTGCAGAAAATAACTATGGCTACACCTTC; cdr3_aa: CASSLVTAENNYGYTF
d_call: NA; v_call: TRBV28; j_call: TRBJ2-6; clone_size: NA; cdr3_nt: TGTGCCAGCAGTTTATTTGGGCTCTCTGGGGCCAACGTCCTGACTTTC; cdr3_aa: CASSLFGLSGANVLTF
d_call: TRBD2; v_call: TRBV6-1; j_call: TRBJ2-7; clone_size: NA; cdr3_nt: TGTGCCAGCAGTGTGGCGGGGGTCCCCTACGAGCAGTACTTC; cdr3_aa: CASSVAGVPYEQYF
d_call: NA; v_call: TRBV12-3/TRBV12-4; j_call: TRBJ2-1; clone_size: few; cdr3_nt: TGTGCCAGCATCCGGGACTCGTCCTACAATGAGCAGTTCTTC; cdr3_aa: CASIRDSSYNEQFF
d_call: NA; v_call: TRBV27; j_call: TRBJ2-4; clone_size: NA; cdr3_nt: TGTGCCAGCAGTTTAGGGCAGCCTAACATTCAGTACTTC; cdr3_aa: CASSLGQPNIQYF
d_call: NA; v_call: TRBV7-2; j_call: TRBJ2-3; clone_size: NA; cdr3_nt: TGTGCCAGCAGCTTACGTAGGGTTAGCACAGATACGCAGTATTTT; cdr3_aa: CASSLRRVSTDTQYF
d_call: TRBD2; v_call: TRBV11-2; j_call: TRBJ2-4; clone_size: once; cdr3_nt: TGTACCAGCAGCTCACGTGGGGCTAGCGGGAGCCAGGATCATCGGGCCAAAAACATTCAGTACTTC; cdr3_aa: CTSSSRGASGSQDHRAKNIQYF
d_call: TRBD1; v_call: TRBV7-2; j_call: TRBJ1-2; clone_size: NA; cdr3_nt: TGTGCCAGCAGGGGACAGGGGGCTTTTGGGGTCTTGGCTGGCTACACCTTC; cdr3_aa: CASRGQGAFGVLAGYTF
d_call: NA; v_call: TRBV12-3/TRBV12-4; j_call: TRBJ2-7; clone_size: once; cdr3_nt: TGTGCCAGCAGTTTACGTTCGTTCGAGCAGTACTTC; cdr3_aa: CASSLRSFEQYF
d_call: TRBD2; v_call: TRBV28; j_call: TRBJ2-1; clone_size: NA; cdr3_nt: TGTGCCAGCAGCCAAACTAGCGCAAGCTCCTACAATGAGCAGTTCTTC; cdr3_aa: CASSQTSASSYNEQFF
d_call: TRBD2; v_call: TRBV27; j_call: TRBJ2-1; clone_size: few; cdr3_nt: TGTGCCAGCAGTTTATATGCTAGCGGGAGGTCTGAGCAGTTCTTC; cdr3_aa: CASSLYASGRSEQFF
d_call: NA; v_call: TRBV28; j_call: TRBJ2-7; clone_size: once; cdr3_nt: TGTGCCACCAGTGGGGACATGCGCTACGAGCAGTACTTC; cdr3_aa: CATSGDMRYEQYF
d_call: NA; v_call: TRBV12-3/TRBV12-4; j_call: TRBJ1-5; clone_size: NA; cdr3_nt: TGTGCCAGCAGTCCAGACCCCCGCACGGAGAGGGATCAGCCCCAGCATTTT; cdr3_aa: CASSPDPRTERDQPQHF
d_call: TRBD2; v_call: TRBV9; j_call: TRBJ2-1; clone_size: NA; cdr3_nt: TGTGCCAGCAGCCAACTAGCGGGGGTCAGGGAGACCCAGTTCTTC; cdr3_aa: CASSQLAGVRETQFF
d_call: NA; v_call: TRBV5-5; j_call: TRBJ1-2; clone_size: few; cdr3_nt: TGTGCCAGCAGCTTTTCGTCCCCACCCCCTGGGCCTGGCTATGGCTACACCTTC; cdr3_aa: CASSFSSPPPGPGYGYTF
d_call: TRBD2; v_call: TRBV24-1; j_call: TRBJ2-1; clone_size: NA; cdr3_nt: TGTGCCACCAGTGATTTGTTTCACGGACTAGCATCTTACAATGAGCAGTTCTTC; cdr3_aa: CATSDLFHGLASYNEQFF
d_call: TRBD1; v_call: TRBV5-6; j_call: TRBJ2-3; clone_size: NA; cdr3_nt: TGTGCCAGCAGCTTCGCCTTTAGACAGGGGGAGGTAACAGATACGCAGTATTTT; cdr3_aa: CASSFAFRQGEVTDTQYF
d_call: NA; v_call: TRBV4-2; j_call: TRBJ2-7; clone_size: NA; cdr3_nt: TGTGCCAGCAGCCAAGATTCGATATACGAGCAGTACTTC; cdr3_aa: CASSQDSIYEQYF
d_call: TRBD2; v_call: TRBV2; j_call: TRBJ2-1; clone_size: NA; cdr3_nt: TGTGCCAGCACTGACATAGCGGGATTCATGGTCGGTGAGCAGTTCTTC; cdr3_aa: CASTDIAGFMVGEQFF
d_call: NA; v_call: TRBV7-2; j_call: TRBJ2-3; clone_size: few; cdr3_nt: TGTGCCAGCAGCCGGAATGGGCCCGGCACAGATACGCAGTATTTT; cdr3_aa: CASSRNGPGTDTQYF
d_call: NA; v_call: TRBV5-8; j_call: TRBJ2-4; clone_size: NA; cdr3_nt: TGTGCCAGCAGCTTGATCTTAGGATCCGGATCGATACTAGCCAAAAACATTCAGTACTTC; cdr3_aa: CASSLILGSGSILAKNIQYF
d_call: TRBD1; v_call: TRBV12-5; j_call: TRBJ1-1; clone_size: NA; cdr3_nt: TGTGCTAGTGGGACAGGGGGGCAGAACACTGAAGCTTTCTTT; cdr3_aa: CASGTGGQNTEAFF
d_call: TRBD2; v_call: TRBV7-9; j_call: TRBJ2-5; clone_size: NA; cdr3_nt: TGTGCCAGCAGCTTAGTCCTAGCGGGAGGCCAAGAGACCCAGTACTTC; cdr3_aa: CASSLVLAGGQETQYF
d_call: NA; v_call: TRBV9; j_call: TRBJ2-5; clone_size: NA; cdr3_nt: TGTGCCAGCAGCTCCTCCGGGGACCAAGAGACCCAGTACTTC; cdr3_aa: CASSSSGDQETQYF
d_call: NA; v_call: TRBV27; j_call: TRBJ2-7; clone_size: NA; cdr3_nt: TGTGCCAGCAGTCCTAACGGTGTGAGGGCTTACGAGCAGTACTTC; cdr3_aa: CASSPNGVRAYEQYF
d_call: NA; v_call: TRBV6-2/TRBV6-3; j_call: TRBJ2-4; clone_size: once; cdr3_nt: TGTGCCAGCAGTTACTCGACAGAGGGAGGGGGATCCAAAAACATTCAGTACTTC; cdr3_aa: CASSYSTEGGGSKNIQYF
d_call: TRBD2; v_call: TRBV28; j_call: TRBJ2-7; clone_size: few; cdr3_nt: TGTGCCAGCAGTCCCGCAGGACTAGCGGGCTACGAGCAGTACTTC; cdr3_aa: CASSPAGLAGYEQYF
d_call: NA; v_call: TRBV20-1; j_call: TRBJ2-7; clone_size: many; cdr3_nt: TGCAGTATAGCGGCCAACTCCTACGAGCAGTACTTC; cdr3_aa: CSIAANSYEQYF
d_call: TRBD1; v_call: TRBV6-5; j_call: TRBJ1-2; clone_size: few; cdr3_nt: TGTGCCAGCAGTTCGACAGGGGGAGGCTACACCTTC; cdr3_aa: CASSSTGGGYTF
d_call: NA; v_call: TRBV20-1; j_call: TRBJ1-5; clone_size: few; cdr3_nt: TGCAGTGCTAAACGGGACCCTAGCAATCAGCCCCAGCATTTT; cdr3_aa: CSAKRDPSNQPQHF
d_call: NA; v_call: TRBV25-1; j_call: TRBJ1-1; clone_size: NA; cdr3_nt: TGTGCCAGCAGTGACACTCCGGGACTGAACACTGAAGCTTTCTTT; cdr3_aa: CASSDTPGLNTEAFF
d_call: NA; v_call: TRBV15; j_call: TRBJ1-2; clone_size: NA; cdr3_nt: TGTGCCACCAGCAGCCCTACGGAGGGGGTGGTCTATGGCTACACCTTC; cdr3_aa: CATSSPTEGVVYGYTF
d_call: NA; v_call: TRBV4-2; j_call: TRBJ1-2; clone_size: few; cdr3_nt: TGTGCCAGCAGCCAAGTGGGTCAGCATGGCTACACCTTC; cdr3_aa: CASSQVGQHGYTF
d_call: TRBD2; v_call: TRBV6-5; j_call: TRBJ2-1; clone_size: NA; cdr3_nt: TGTGCCAGCAGCCTGTGGACTAGCGGGAGTAATGAGCAGTTCTTC; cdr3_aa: CASSLWTSGSNEQFF
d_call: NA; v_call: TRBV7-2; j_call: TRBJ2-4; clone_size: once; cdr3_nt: TGTGCCAGCAGCTTAGTCGGTTTGAGGACGCGGTACTTC; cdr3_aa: CASSLVGLRTRYF
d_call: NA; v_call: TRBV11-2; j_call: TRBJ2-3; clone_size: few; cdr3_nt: TGTGCCAGCAGCCCCGTTCCGGAGCCGAGAGGAGATACGCAGTATTTT; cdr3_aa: CASSPVPEPRGDTQYF
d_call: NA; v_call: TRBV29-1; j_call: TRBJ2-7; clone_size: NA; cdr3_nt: TGCAGCGTTGAGCAGGGTATCGACGAGCAGTACTTC; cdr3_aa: CSVEQGIDEQYF
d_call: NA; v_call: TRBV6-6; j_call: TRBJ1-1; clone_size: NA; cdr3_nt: TGTGCCAGCAGTTACCGGGGGGCGGACACTGAAGCTTTCTTT; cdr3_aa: CASSYRGADTEAFF
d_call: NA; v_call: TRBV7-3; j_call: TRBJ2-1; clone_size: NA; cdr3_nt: TGTGCCAGCAGCGGGGGTCCGGGACAAAAAAACAATGAGCAGTTCTTC; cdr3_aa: CASSGGPGQKNNEQFF
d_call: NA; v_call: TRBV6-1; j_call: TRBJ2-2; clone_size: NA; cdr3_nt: TGTGCCAGCAGTGAAGTGAAGGGAGGCACCGGGGAGCTGTTTTTT; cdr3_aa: CASSEVKGGTGELFF
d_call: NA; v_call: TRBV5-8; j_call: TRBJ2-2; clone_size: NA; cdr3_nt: TGTGCCAGCAGCTTGGCCAGGGAGAACACCGGGGAGCTGTTTTTT; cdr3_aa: CASSLARENTGELFF
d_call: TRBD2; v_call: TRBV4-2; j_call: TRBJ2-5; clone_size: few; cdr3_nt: TGTGCCAGCAGCCAAGGAAGTAGTTCGGGACTAGCGGAAGAGACCCAGTACTTC; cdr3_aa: CASSQGSSSGLAEETQYF
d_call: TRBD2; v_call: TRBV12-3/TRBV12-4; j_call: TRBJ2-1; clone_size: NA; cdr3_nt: TGTGCCAGCCAGCGCGCGGGAGGGCTTAAGTTCTTC; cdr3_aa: CASQRAGGLKFF
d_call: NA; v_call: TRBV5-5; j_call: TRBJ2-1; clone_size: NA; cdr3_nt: TGTGCCAGCACCGCAGCCGAGAGGTATGAGCAGTTCTTC; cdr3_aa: CASTAAERYEQFF
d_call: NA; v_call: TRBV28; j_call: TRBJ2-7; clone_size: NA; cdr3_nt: TGTGCCAGCAGTTTTAGGGCCAGCTCCTACGAGCAGTACTTC; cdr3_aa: CASSFRASSYEQYF
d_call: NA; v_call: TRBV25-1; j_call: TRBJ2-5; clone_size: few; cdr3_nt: TGTGCCAGCAGAGTGACAGGCCCCCCAGAGACCCAGTACTTC; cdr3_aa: CASRVTGPPETQYF
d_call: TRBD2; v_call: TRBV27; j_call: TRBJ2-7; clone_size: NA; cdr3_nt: TGTGCCAGCAGTCCCCTGGGGACTAGCGGGGGCTACGAGCAGTACTTC; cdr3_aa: CASSPLGTSGGYEQYF
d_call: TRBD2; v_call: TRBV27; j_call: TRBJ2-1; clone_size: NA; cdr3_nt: TGTGCCAGCAGCCAATCCGGGACTAGCAATGAGCAGTTCTTC; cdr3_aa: CASSQSGTSNEQFF
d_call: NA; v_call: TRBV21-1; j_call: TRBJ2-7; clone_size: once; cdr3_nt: TGTGCCAGCAGGAAGGACAGGCCAAAATACGAGCAGTACTTC; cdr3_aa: CASRKDRPKYEQYF
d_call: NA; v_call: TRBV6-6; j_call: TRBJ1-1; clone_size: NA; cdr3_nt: TGTGCCAGCAGGGAGGTTAGCACAAACACTGAAGCTTTCTTT; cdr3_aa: CASREVSTNTEAFF
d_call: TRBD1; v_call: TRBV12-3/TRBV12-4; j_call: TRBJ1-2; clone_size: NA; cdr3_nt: TGTGCCAGCAGTTTAAAGGGGGGACAGCTCTATGGCTACACCTTC; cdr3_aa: CASSLKGGQLYGYTF
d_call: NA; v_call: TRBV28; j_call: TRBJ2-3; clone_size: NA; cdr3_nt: TGTGCCAGCAGTTTTAACCAGGGGTTTTCATATACGCAGTATTTT; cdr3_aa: CASSFNQGFSYTQYF
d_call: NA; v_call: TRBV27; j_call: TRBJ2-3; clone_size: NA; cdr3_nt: TGTGCCAGCAGTTTAACAGTCCGGGAATTCTCGGATACGCAGTATTTT; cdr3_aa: CASSLTVREFSDTQYF
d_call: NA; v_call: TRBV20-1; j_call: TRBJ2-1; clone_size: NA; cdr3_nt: TGCAGTGCTAGACGGTCTGGCAATGAGCAGTTCTTC; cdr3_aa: CSARRSGNEQFF